A selection of T cell receptor beta chains follows, all from one sample in a study of blood T cells in healthy people across ages. TCRdb itself ran the 5' RACE reads through MiXCR, one entry per CDR3 protein. The sample records about 600,000 distinct CDR3 sequences, less than 60% being singletons. Material for sequencing was blood. These TCRs come from a man older than 75 in good health. The conserved cysteine and the conserved F or W are not part of the CDR3 here.

J gene	V gene	CDR3 protein
TRBJ1-2	TRBV27	ASSPGQGRSDYGYT
TRBJ2-7	TRBV20-1	SAPWGTVTYEQY
-	TRBV9	ASSPGGGQGVYEQY
TRBJ1-5	TRBV30	ACGGQPQH
TRBJ2-1	TRBV20-1	SARAIKPGAINNEQF
TRBJ2-4	TRBV7-2	ASSFVGAKNIQY
TRBJ2-7	TRBV12-3/TRBV12-4	ASSLGAGSLSEQY
TRBJ2-2	TRBV18	ASSPRAGLRTGELF
-	TRBV21-1	TSSTRRAGIDFNYEQY
TRBJ1-2	TRBV29-1	SVGADTYLYGYT
TRBJ2-3	TRBV29-1	SVRRGLDTQY
TRBJ2-1	TRBV7-8	ASSLRREGPRLEQF
TRBJ1-1	TRBV29-1	SVEVPKNTEAF
TRBJ2-3	TRBV11-3	ASSPRGLSTDTQY
TRBJ2-6	TRBV12-3/TRBV12-4	ASSRTFSGANVLT
TRBJ1-2	TRBV20-1	SAPGQFSYGYT
TRBJ2-5	TRBV20-1	SARDSGQGLETQY
TRBJ1-6	TRBV4-3	ASSQDMTGRSPLH
TRBJ1-6	TRBV28	ASGLPSTGAYGSPLH
TRBJ2-3	TRBV20-1	SARDGGEKPDTQY
TRBJ1-4	TRBV6-5	ASSTGTLGEKLF
TRBJ2-7	TRBV30	AWTEGGSYEQY
TRBJ2-1	TRBV4-3	ASSLGPVSYNEQF
TRBJ1-4	TRBV6-5	ASSYRGLTDEKLF
TRBJ2-5	TRBV10-3	AIARGTGQETQY
TRBJ1-1	TRBV29-1	SGRTEMNTEAF
-	TRBV3-1	ASSSLLSGRAYEQY
TRBJ2-7	TRBV7-9	ASSRDIYEQY
TRBJ1-5	TRBV20-1	SASKDSSNQPQH
TRBJ2-7	TRBV6-5	ASSPNPGQTSYEQY
TRBJ1-2	TRBV12-3/TRBV12-4	ASTRGEEYYGYT